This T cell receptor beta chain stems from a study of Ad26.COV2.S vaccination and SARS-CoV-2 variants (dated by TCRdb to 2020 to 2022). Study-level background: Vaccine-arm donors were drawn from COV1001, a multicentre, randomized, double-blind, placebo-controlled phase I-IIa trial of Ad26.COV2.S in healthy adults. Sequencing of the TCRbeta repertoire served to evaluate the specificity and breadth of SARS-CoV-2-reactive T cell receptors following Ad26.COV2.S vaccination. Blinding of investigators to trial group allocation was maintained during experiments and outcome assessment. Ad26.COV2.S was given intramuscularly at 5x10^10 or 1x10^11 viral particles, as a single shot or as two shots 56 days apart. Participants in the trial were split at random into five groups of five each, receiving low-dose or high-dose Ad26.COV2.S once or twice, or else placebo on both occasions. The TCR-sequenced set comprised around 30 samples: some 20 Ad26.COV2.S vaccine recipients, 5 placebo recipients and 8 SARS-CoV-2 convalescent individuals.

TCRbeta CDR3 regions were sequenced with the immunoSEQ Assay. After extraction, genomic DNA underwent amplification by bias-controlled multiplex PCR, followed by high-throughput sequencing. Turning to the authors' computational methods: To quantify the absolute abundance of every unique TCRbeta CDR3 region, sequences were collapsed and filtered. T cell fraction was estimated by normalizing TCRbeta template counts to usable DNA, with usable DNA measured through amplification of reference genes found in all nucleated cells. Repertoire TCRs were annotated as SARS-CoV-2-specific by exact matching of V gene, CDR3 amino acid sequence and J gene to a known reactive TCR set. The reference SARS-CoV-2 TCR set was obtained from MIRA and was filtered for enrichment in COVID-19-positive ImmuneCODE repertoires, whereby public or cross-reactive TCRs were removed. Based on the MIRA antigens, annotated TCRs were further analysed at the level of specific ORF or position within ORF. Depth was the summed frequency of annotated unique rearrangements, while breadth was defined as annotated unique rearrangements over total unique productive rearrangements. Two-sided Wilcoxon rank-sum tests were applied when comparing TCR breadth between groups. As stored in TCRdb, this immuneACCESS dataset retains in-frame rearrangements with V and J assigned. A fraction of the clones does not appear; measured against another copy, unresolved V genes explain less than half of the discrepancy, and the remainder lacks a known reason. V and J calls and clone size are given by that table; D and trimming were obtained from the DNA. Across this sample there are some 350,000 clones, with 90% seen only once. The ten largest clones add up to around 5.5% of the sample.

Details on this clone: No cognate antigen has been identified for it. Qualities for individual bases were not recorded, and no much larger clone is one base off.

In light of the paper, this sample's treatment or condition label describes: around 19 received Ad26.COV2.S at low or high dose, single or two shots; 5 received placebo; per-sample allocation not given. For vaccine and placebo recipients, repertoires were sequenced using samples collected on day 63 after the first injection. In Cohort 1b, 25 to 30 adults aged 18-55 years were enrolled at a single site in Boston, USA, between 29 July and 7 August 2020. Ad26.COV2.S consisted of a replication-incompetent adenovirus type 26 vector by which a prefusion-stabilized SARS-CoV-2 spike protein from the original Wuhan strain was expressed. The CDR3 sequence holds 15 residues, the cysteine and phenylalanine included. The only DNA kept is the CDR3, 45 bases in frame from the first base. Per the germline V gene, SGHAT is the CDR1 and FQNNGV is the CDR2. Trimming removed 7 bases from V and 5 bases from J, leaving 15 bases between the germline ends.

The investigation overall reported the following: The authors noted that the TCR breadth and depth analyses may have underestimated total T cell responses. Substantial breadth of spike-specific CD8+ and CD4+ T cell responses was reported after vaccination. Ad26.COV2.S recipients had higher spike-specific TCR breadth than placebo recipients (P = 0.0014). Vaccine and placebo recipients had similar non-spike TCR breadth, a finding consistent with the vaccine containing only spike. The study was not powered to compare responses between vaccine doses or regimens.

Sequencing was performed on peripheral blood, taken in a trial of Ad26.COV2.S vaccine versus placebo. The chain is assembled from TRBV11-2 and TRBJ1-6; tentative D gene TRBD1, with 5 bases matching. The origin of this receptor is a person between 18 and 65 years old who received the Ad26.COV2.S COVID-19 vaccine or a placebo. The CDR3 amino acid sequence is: CASTTLRAHNSPLHF. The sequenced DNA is TGTGCCAGCACCACCCTCAGGGCTCATAATTCACCCCTCCACTTT.